This T cell receptor beta chain was sequenced for a study of T cells in localized non-small cell lung cancer. Study-level points and caveats: The study found T cell clonality highest in uninvolved adjacent lung, above tumor. Elevated circulating T cell density in blood was associated with longer overall survival. Adjacent lung was found to contain a median about 60 of the top 100 tumor clones. Only one tumor region was sequenced, so heterogeneity remains possible.

The CDR3 runs to 12 residues. V lost 8 bases and J lost 4, with 11 bases in between. CDR1 and CDR2 (germline): MNHNS, SASEGT. Notes on this clone: The antigen is not known.

Data came from immunoSEQ multiplex PCR; TCRdb stores just in-frame clones and leaves some out. The data show approximately 9,000 clones, 90% to 95% seen once. This specimen consisted of peripheral blood, obtained before any cancer treatment. The gene calls are TRBV6-1 and TRBJ1-1; weak D call: TRBD1 (6 bases). The clonotype comes from a woman aged 40-69 years with stage I squamous cell lung carcinoma. CDR3 protein: CASYREATEAFF. The CDR3 DNA reads TGTGCCAGCTACAGGGAGGCCACTGAAGCTTTCTTT.